This T cell receptor beta chain comes out of a study of CD4 T cells in relation to SARS-CoV-2 and coronaviruses. Study context: Controls used an HIV-1 Nef peptide pool or no peptide.

This CDR3 is built from 17 residues. The junction had 7 bases not matched to a gene; V was cut back by 1 base and J by 6 bases. The V gene's germline CDR1 is SGHTA and CDR2 FQGNSA. Details on this clone: Its antigen is currently unknown.

Clones were sequenced by immunoSEQ multiplex PCR, and TCRdb holds only the in-frame ones, with some missing. The sample has almost 30,000 clones, approximately 76% seen once. The unexposed donors gave CD4+ T cells in about 2011-2019, prior to COVID-19. Isolation of CD4+ T cells took place after less than twelve days in culture. Cells permitting, SARS-CoV-2 S/N and four cold-coronavirus spikes were tested on unexposed-donor CD4+ T cells. Sequencing was performed on CD4+ T cells from PBMCs, cultured in vitro. The clonotype comes from a human donor in good health. The chain employs TRBV7-2 and TRBJ2-1; 12 bases fit TRBD2. The CDR3 here is CASSLGLAGGRGNEQFF. Here the CDR3 DNA reads TGTGCCAGCAGCTTAGGCCTAGCGGGAGGGCGGGGCAATGAGCAGTTCTTC.